This entry concerns a single T cell receptor beta chain. The CDR3 is made up of 16 amino acids. Germline V gene sequence: CDR1 SGHRS, CDR2 YFSETQ. V shed 3 bases and J 0 bases; nucleotides not matched to a gene: 6. This sample stems from a study of T cell changes during pregnancy in multiple sclerosis. Assay: immunoSEQ multiplex PCR; the TCRdb copy retains only in-frame clones and omits some. This table has some 28,000 clones, 85% to 90% appearing once. The source of this sequence is a female donor with multiple sclerosis, enrolled in a pregnancy study. The chain combines TRBV5-1 with TRBJ2-7, with 10 bases aligning to TRBD1. The sample here was CD8+ T cells from peripheral blood mononuclear cells, taken before pregnancy. The CDR3 region has the DNA TGCGCCAGCAGCTCCGGCCGGGACAGGGGCTCCTACGAGCAGTACTTC. Protein: CASSSGRDRGSYEQYF.